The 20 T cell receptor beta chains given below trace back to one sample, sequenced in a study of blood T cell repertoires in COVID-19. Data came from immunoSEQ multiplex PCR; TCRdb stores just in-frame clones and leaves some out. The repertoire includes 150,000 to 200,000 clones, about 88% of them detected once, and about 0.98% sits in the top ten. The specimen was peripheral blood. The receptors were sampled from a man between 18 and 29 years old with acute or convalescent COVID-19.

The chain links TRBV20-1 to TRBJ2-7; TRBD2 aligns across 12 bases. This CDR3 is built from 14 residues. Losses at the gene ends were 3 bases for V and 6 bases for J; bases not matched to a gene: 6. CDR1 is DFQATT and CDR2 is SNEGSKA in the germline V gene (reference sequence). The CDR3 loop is CSASRLAGVSEQYV. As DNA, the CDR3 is TGCAGTGCTAGTCGACTAGCGGGGGTATCCGAGCAGTACGTC.

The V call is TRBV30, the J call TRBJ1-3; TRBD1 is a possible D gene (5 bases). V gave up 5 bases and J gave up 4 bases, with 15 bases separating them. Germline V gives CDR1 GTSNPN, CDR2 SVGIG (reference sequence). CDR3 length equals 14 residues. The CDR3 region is CAWGKRRVGNTIYF. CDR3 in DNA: TGTGCCTGGGGAAAGCGCAGGGTGGGAAACACCATATATTTT.

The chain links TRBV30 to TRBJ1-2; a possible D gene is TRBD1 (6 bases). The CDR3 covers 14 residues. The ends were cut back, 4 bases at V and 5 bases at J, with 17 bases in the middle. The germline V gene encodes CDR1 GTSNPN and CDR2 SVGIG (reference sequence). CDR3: CAWTDGQPGYGYTF. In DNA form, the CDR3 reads TGTGCCTGGACCGACGGACAGCCTGGTTATGGCTACACCTTC.

The CDR3 DNA is TGTGCCAGCAGTCTGGGGACAGCGACTGAAGCTTTCTTT. Its translation is CASSLGTATEAFF. This chain joins TRBV27 and TRBJ1-1, with 7 positions matching TRBD1. The CDR3 spans 13 residues. Germline CDR1 and CDR2: MNHEY and SMNVEV (reference sequence). Trimming removed 5 bases from V and 5 bases from J; junction bases left unmatched: 5.

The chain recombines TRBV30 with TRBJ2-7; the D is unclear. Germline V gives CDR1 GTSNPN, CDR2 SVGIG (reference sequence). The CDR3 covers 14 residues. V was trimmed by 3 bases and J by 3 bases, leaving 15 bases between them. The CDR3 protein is CAWRGRVSFYEQYV. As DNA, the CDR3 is TGTGCCTGGAGAGGCCGGGTGTCATTCTACGAGCAGTACGTC.

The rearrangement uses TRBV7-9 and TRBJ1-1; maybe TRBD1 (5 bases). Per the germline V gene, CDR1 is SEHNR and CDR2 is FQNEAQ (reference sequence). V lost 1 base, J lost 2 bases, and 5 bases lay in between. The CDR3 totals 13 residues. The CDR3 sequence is CASSLGTNTEAFF. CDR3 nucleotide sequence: TGTGCCAGCAGCTTAGGGACAAACACTGAAGCTTTCTTT.

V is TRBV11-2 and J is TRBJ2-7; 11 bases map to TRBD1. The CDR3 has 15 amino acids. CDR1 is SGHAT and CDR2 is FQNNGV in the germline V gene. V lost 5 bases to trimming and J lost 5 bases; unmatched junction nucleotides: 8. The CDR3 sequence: CASSRDRDRGNEQYF. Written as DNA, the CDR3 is TGTGCCAGCAGCCGTGACCGGGACAGGGGGAACGAGCAGTACTTC.

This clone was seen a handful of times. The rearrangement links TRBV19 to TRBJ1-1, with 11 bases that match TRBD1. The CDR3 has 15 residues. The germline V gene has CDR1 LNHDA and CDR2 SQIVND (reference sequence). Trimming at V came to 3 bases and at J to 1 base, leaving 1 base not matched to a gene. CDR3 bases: TGTGCCAGTAGTATGGGACAGGGGGGGAACACTGAAGCTTTCTTT. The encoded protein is CASSMGQGGNTEAFF.

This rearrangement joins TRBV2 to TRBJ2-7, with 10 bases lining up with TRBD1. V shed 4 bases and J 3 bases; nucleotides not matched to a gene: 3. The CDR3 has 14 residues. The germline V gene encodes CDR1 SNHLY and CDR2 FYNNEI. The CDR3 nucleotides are TGTGCCAGCAGTGGACAGGGGGCGGGCTACGAGCAGTACGTC. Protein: CASSGQGAGYEQYV.

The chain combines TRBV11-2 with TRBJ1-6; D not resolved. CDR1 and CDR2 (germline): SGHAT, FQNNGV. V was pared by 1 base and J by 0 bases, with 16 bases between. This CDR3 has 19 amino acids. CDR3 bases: TGTGCCAGCAGCTTAGGAGTGGCCCGTAGGAGCTCCTATAATTCACCCCTCCACTTT. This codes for CASSLGVARRSSYNSPLHF.

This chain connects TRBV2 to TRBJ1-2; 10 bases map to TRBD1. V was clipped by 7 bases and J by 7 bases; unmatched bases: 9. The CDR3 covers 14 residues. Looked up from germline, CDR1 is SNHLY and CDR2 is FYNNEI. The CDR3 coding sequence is TGTGCCAGCATTCTGACCCGGGACAGGGGTGGCTACACCTTC. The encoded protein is CASILTRDRGGYTF.

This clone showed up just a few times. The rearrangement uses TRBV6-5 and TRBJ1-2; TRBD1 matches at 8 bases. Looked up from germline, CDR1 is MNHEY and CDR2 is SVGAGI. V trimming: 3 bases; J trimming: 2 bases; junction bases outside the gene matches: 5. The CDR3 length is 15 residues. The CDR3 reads CASSYDGTGNYGYTF. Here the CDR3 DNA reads TGTGCCAGCAGTTATGATGGGACAGGCAACTATGGCTACACCTTC.

This CDR3 reads CASSLTGGPAQHF. The CDR3 nucleotides are TGTGCCAGCAGTCTAACAGGGGGTCCGGCCCAGCATTTT. The genes are TRBV27 and TRBJ1-5; 8 bases match TRBD1. This CDR3 has 13 amino acids. The germline V gene encodes CDR1 MNHEY and CDR2 SMNVEV (reference sequence). V gave up 5 bases and J gave up 11 bases; unmatched junction bases: 8.

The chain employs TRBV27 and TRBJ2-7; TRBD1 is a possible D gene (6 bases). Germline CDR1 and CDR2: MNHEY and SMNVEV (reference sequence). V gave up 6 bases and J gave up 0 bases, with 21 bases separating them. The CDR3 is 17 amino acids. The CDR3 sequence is CASRRYWGGQHSYEQYF. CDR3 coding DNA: TGTGCCAGCAGACGATATTGGGGCGGACAGCACTCCTACGAGCAGTACTTC.

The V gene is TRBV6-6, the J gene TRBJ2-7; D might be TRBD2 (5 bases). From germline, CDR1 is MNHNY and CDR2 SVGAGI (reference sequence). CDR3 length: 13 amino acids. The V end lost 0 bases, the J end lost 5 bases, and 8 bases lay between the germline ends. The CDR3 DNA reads TGTGCCAGCAGTTACTCGACCGGGAACGAGCAGTACGTC. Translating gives CASSYSTGNEQYV.

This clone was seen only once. CDR3 residues: CASSQTGTLNEKLFF. The DNA for the CDR3 is TGTGCCAGCAGCCAAACCGGGACACTTAATGAAAAACTGTTTTTT. The rearrangement joins TRBV14 to TRBJ1-4; a possible D gene is TRBD1 (6 bases). The germline V and J ends were trimmed by 2 bases and 4 bases, with 11 bases remaining between them. CDR1 is SGHDN, CDR2 FVKESK, per germline. The CDR3 is 15 residues long.

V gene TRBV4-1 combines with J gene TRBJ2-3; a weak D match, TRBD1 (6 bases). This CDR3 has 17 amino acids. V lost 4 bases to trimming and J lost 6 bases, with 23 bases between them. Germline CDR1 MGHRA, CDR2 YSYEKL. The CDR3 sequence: CASSLQVSGTPGDTQYF. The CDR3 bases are TGCGCCAGCAGCCTCCAGGTGTCCGGGACACCGGGGGATACGCAGTATTTT.

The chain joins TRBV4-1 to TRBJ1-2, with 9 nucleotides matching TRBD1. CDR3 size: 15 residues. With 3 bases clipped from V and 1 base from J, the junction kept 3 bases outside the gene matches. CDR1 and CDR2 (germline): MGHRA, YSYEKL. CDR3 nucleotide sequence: TGCGCCAGCAGCCACCCGGACAGGGGTAACTATGGCTACACCTTC. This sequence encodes CASSHPDRGNYGYTF.

CDR3 protein: CASSELSDRALYEQYF. The CDR3 DNA sequence: TGTGCCAGCAGTGAACTTTCGGACAGGGCCCTCTACGAGCAGTACTTC. The chain uses TRBV2 and TRBJ2-7; TRBD1 matches at 8 bases. This CDR3 has 16 residues. Trimming removed 2 bases from V and 3 bases from J; junction bases left unmatched: 9. Germline V gene data show CDR1 as SNHLY and CDR2 as FYNNEI.

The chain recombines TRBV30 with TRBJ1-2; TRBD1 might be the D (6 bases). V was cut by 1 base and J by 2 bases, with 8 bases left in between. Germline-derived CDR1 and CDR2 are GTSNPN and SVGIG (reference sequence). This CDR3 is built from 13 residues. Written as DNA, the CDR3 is TGTGCCTGGAGTGATGGGACAAACTATGGCTACACCTTC. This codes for CAWSDGTNYGYTF.